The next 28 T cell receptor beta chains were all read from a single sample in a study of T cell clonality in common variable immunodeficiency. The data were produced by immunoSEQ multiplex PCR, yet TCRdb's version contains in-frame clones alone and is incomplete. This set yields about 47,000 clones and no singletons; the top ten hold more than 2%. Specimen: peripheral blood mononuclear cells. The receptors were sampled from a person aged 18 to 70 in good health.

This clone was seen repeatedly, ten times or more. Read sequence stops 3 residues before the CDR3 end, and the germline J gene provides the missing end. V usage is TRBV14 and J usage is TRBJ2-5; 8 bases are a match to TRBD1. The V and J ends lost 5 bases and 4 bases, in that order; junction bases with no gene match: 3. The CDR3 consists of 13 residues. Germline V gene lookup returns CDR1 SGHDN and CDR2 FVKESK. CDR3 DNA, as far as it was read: TGTGCCAGCAGCAGGGGGACAGGAGAGACC. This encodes CASSRGTGET. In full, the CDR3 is CASSRGTGETQYF.

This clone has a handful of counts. CDR3 DNA, as far as it was read: TGTGCCAGTAGTATTACAGGGTCAGATACG. It yields the protein CASSITGSDT. The entire CDR3 protein reads CASSITGSDTQYF. V is TRBV19 and J is TRBJ2-3; tentatively, D is TRBD1 (6 bases). The CDR3 goes on 3 residues after the read ends, and that part is filled in from the germline J gene. V lost 3 bases to trimming and J lost 4 bases, with 8 bases between them. CDR1 is LNHDA, CDR2 SQIVND, per germline (reference sequence). There are 13 residues in the CDR3. The full variable domain, with the rest looked up from reference TRBV19 and TRBJ2-3, is DGGITQSPKYLFRKEGQNVTLSCEQNLNHDAMYWYRQDPGQGLRLIYYSQIVNDFQKGDIAEGYSVSREKKESFPLTVTSAQKNPTAFYLCASSITGSDTQYFGPGTRLTVL.

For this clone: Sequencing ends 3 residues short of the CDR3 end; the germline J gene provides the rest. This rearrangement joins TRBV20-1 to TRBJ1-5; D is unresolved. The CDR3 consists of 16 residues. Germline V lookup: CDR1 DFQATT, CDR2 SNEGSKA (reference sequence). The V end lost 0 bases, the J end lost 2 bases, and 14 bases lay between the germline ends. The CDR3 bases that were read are TGCAGTGCTAGAGACCTAAGAAGAAATGGCAATCAGCCC. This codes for CSARDLRRNGNQP. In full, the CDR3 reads CSARDLRRNGNQPQHF.

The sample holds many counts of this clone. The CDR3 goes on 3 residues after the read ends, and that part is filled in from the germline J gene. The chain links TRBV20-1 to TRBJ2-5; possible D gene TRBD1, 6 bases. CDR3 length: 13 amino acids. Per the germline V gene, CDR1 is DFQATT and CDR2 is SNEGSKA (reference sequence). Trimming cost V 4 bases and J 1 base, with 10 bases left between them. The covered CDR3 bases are TGCAGTGCTACAACAGGGTTCCAAGAGACC. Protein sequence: CSATTGFQET. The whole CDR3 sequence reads CSATTGFQETQYF.

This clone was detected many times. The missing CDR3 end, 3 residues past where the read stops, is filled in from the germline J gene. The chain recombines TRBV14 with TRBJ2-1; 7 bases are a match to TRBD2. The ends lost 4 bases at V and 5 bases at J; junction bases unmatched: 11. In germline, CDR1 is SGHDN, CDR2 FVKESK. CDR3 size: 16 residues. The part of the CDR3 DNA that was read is TGTGCCAGCAGCCCCCCCGGCGGGAGTAGGAACAATGAG. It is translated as CASSPPGGSRNNE. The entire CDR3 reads CASSPPGGSRNNEQFF. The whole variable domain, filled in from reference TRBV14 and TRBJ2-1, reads EAGVTQFPSHSVIEKGQTVTLRCDPISGHDNLYWYRRVMGKEIKFLLHFVKESKQDESGMPNNRFLAERTGGTYSTLKVQPAELEDSGVYFCASSPPGGSRNNEQFFGPGTRLTVL.

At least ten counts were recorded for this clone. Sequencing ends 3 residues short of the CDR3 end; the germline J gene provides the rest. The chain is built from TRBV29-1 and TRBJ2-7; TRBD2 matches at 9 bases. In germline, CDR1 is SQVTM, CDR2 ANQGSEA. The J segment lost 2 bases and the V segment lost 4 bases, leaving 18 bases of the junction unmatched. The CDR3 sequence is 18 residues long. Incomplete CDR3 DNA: TGCAGCGTTGCGCGGGGGGTCGGGTCTAGCGGGACGACCTACGAG. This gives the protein CSVARGVGSSGTTYE. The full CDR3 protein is CSVARGVGSSGTTYEQYF.

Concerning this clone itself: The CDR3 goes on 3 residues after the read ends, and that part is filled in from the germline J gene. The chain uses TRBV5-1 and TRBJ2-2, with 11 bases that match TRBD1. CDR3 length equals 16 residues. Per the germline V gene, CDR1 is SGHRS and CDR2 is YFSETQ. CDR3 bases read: TGCGCCAGCAGCTTGGACCCCGGGACAGGGGGTGAAAAG. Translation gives CASSLDPGTGGEK. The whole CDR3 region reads CASSLDPGTGGEKLFF.

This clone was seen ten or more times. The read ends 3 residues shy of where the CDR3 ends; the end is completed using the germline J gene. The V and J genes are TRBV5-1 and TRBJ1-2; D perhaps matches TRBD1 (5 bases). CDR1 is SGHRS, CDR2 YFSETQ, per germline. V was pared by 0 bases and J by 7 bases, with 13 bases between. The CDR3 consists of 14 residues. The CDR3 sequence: CASSLDVRGSGYTF. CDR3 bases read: TGCGCCAGCAGCTTGGATGTCCGGGGGTCTGGC.

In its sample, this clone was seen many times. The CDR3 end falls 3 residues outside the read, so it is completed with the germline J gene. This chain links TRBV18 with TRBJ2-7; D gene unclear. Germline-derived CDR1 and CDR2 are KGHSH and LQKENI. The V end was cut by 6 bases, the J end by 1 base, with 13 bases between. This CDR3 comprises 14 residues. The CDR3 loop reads CASSAASTSYEQYF. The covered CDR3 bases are TGTGCCAGCTCCGCCGCGTCCACGTCCTACGAG.

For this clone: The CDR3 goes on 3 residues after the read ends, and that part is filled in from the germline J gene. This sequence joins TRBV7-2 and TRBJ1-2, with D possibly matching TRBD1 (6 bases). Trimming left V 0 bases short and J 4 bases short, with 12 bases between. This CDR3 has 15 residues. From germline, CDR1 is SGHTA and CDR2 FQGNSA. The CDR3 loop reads CASSLALTGTYGYTF. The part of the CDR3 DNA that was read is TGTGCCAGCAGCTTAGCGCTAACAGGGACCTATGGC.

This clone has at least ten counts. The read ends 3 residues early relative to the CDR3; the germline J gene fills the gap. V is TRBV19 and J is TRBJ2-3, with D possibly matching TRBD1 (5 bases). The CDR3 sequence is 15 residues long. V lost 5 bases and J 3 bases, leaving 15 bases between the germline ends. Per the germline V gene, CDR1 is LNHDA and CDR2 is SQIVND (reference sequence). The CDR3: CASSDRGSWTDTQYF. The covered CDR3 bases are TGTGCCAGTAGTGATAGGGGAAGTTGGACAGATACG.

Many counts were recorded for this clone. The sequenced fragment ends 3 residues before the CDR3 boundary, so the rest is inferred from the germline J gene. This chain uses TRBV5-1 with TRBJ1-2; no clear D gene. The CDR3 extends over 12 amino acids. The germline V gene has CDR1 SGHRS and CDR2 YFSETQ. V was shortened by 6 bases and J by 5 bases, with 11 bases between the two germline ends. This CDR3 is CASTPGGYGYTF. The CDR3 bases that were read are TGCGCCAGCACTCCAGGAGGTTATGGC.

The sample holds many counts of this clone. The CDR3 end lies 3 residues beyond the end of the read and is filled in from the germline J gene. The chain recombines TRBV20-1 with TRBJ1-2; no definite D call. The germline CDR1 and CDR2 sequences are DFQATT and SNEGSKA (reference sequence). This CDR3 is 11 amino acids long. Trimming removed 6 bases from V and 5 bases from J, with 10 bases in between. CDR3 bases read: TGCAGTGCCCCCCTTTTATATGGC. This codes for CSAPLLYG. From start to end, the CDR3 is CSAPLLYGYTF.

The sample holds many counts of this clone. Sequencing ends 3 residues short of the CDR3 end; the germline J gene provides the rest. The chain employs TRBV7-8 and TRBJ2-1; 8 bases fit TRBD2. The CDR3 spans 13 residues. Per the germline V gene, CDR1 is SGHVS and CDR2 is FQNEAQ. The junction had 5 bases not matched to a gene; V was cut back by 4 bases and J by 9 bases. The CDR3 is CASSWGAGGEQFF. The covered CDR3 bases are TGTGCCAGCAGCTGGGGGGCGGGGGGTGAG.

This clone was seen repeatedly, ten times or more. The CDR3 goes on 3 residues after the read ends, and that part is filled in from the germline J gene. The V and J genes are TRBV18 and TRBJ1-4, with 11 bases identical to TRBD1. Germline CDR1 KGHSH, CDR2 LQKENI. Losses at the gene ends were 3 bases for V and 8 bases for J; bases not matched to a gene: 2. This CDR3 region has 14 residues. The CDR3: CASSPGQGGEKLFF. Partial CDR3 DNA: TGTGCCAGCTCACCGGGACAGGGGGGAGAAAAA.

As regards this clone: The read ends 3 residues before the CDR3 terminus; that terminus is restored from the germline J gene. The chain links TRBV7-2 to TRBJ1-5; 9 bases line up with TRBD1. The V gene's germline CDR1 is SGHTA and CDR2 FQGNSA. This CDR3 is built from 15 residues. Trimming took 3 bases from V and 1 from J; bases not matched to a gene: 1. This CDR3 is CASSFTGGSNQPQHF. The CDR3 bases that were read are TGTGCCAGCAGCTTTACAGGGGGCAGCAATCAGCCC.

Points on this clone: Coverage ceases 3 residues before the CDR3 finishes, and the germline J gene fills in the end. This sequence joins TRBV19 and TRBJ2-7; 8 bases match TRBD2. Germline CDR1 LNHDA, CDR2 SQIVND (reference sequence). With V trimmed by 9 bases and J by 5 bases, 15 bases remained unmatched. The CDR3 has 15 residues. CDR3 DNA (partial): TGTGCCAGAAGGGGGTCGGCGGGAGGCCCGGACGAG. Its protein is CARRGSAGGPDE. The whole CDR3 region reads CARRGSAGGPDEQYF.

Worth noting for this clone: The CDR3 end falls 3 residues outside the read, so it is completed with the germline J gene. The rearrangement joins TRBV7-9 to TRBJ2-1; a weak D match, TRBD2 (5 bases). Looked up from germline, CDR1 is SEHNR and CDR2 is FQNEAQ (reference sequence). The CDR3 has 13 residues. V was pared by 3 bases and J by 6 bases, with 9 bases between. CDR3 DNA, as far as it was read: TGTGCCAGCAGCTTGAGGACTGGCAATGAG. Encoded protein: CASSLRTGNE. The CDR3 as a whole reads CASSLRTGNEQFF. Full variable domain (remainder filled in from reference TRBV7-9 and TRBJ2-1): DTGVSQNPRHKITKRGQNVTFRCDPISEHNRLYWYRQTLGQGPEFLTYFQNEAQLEKSRLLSDRFSAERPKGSFSTLEIQRTEQGDSAMYLCASSLRTGNEQFFGPGTRLTVL.

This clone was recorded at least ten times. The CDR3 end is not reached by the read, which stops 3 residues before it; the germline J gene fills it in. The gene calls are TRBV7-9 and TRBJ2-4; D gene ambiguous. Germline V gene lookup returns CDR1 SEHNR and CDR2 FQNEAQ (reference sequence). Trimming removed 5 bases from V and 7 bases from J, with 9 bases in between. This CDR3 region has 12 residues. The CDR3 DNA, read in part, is TGTGCCAGCAGCCCCCAGAAGAACATT. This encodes CASSPQKNI. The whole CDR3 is CASSPQKNIQYF.

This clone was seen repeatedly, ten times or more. The CDR3 is CASRLQGDSPLHF. The covered CDR3 bases are TGCGCCAGCCGTCTTCAGGGGGATTCACCC. The V and J genes are TRBV5-1 and TRBJ1-6; 7 nucleotides align to TRBD1. The DNA ends 3 residues before the CDR3 does, and the rest of the CDR3 is filled in from the germline J gene. The V and J ends lost 7 bases and 8 bases, in that order; junction bases with no gene match: 6. Germline V gene data show CDR1 as SGHRS and CDR2 as YFSETQ. The CDR3 contains 13 residues.

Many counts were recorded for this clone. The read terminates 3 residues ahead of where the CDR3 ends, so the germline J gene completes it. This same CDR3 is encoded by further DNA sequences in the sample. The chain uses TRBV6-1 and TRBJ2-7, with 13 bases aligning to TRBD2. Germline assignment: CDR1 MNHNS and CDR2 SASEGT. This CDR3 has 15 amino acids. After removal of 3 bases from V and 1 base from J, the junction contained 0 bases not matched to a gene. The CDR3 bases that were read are TGTGCCAGCAGTGAGGGACTAGCGGGATCCTACGAG. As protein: CASSEGLAGSYE. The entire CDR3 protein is CASSEGLAGSYEQYF.

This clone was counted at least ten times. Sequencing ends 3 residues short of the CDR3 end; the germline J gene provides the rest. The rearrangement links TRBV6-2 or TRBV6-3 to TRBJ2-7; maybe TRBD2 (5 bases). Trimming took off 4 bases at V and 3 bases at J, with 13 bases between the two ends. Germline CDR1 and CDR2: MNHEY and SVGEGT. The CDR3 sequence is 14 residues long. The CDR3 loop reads CASSSTPGVYEQYF. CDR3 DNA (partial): TGTGCCAGCAGTTCTACCCCCGGGGTCTACGAG.

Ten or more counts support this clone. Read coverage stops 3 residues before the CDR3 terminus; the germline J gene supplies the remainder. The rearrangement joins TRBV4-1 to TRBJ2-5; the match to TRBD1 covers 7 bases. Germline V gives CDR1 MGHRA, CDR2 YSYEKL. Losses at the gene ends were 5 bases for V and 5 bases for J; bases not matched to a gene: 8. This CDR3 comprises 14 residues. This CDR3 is CASSARDSLETQYF. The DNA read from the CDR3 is TGCGCCAGCAGCGCCCGGGACAGTCTTGAGACC.

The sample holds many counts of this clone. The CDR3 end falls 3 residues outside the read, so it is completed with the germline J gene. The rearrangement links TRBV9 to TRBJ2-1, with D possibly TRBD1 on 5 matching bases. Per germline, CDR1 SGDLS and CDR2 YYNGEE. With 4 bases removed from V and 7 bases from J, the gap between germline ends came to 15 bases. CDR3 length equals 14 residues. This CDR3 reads CASSPQLGRNEQFF. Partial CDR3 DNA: TGTGCCAGCAGCCCCCAGTTGGGGCGGAATGAG.

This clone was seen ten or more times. The part of the CDR3 DNA that was read is TGCAGCGTGAACAGGGGATCCTCTGGGGCCAACGTC. This encodes CSVNRGSSGANV. The complete CDR3 protein is CSVNRGSSGANVLTF. The chain recombines TRBV29-1 with TRBJ2-6, with TRBD1 identical over 7 bases. The read ends 3 residues before the CDR3 terminus; that terminus is restored from the germline J gene. The length of the CDR3 is 15 residues. Trimming at V came to 6 bases and at J to 0 bases, leaving 5 bases not matched to a gene. Germline-derived CDR1 and CDR2 are SQVTM and ANQGSEA.

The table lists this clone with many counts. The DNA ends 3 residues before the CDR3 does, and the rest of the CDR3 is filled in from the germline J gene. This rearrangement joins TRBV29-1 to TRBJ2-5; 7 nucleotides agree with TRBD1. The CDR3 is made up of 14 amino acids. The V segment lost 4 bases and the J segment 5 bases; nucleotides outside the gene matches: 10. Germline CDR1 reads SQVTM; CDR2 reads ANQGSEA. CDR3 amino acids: CSVGSTGRGETQYF. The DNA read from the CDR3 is TGCAGCGTTGGCTCGACAGGGCGAGGTGAGACC.

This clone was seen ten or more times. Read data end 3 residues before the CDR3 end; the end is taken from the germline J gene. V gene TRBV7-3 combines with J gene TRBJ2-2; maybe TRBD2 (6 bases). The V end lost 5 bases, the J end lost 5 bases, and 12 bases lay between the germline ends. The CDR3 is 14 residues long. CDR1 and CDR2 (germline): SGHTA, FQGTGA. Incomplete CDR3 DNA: TGTGCCAGCAGCCCTACTAGCATGACCGGGGAG. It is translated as CASSPTSMTGE. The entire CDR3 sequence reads CASSPTSMTGELFF. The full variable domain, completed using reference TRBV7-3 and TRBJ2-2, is GAGVSQTPSNKVTEKGKYVELRCDPISGHTALYWYRQSLGQGPEFLIYFQGTGAADDSGLPNDRFFAVRPEGSVSTLKIQRTERGDSAVYLCASSPTSMTGELFFGEGSRLTVL.

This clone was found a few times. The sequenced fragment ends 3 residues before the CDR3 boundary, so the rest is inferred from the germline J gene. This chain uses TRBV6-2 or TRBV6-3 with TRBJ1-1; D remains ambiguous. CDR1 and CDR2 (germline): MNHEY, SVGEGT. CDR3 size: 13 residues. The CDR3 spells CASRLTGPEDAFF. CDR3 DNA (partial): TGTGCCAGCAGGTTAACGGGTCCTGAAGAC.